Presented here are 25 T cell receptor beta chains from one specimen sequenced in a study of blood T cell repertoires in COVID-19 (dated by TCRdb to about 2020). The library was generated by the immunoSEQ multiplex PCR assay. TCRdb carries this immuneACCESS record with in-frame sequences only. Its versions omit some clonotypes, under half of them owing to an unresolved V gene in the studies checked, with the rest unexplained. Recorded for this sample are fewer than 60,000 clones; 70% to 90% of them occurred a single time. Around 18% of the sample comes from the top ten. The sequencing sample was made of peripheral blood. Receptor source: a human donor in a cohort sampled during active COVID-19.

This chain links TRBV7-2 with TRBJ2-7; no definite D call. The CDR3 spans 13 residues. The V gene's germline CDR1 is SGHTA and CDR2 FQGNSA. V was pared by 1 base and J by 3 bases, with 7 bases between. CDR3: CASSLGRLYEQYF. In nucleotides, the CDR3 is TGTGCCAGCAGCTTAGGGCGGCTCTACGAGCAGTACTTC.

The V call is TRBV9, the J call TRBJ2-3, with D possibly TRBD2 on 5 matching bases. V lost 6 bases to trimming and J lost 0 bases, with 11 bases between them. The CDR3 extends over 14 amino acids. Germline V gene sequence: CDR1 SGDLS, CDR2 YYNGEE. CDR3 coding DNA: TGTGCCAGCACCGGACTGAATAGCACAGATACGCAGTATTTT. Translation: CASTGLNSTDTQYF.

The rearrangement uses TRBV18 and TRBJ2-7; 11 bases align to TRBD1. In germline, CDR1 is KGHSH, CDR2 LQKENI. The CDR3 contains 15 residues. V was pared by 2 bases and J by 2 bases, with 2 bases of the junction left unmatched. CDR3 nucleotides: TGTGCCAGCTCACCAAGGACAGGGGGCACCTACGAGCAGTACTTC. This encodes CASSPRTGGTYEQYF.

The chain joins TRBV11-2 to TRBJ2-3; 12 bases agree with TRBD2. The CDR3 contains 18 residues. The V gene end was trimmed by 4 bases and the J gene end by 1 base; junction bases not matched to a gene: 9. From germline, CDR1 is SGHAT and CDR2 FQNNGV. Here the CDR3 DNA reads TGTGCCAGCAGCTCAGGACTAGCGGGGAGCCACCGCACAGATACGCAGTATTTT. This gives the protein CASSSGLAGSHRTDTQYF.

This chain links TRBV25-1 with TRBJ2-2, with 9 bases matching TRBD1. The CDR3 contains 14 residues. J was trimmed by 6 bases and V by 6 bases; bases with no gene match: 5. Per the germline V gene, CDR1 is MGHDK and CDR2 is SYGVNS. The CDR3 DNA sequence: TGTGCCAGCAGCCGGGACAGGGATTCCGGGGAGCTGTTTTTT. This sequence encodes CASSRDRDSGELFF.

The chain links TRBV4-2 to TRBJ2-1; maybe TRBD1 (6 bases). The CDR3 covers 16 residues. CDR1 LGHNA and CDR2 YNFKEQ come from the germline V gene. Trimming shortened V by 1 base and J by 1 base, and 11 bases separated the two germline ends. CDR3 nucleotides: TGTGCCAGCAGCCAAGTAACGGGACAATCCTACAATGAGCAGTTCTTC. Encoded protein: CASSQVTGQSYNEQFF.

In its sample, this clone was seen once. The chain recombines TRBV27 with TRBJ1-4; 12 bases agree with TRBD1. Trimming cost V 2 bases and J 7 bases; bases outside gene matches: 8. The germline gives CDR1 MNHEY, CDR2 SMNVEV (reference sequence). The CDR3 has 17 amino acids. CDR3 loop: CASSLMGQGAFGEKLFF. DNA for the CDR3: TGTGCCAGCAGTTTAATGGGACAGGGGGCGTTTGGTGAAAAACTGTTTTTT.

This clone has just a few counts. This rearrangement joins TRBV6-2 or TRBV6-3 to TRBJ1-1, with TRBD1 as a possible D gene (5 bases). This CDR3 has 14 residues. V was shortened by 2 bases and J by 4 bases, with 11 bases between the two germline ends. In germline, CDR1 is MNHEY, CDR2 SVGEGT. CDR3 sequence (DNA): TGTGCCAGCAGTTACCCAGGGATAGGCACTGAAGCTTTCTTT. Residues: CASSYPGIGTEAFF.

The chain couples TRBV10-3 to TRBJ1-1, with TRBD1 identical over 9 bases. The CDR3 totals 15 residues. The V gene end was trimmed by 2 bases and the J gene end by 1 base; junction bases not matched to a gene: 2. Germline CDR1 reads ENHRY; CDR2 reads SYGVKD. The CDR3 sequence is CAISEPGQGNTEAFF. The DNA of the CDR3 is TGTGCCATCAGTGAGCCGGGACAGGGGAACACTGAAGCTTTCTTT.

The CDR3 here is CASSYRYSGANVLTF. As DNA, the CDR3 is TGTGCCAGCAGTTACCGGTACTCTGGGGCCAACGTCCTGACTTTC. J is TRBJ2-6 and V is TRBV6-2 or TRBV6-3; D is ambiguous. V was cut by 2 bases and J by 0 bases, with 5 bases left in between. The V gene's germline CDR1 is MNHEY and CDR2 SVGEGT. This CDR3 comprises 15 residues.

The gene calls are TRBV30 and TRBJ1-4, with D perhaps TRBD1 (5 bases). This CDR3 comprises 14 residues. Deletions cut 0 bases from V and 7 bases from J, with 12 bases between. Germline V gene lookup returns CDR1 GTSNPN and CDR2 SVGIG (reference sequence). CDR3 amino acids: CAWSVLDQGEKLFF. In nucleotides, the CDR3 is TGTGCCTGGAGTGTACTTGATCAGGGTGAAAAACTGTTTTTT.

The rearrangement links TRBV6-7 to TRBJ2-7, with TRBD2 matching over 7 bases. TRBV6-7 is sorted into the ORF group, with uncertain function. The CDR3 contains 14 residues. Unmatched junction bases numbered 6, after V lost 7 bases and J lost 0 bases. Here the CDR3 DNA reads TGTGCCAGCACCCCGGGACTACACTCCTACGAGCAGTACTTC. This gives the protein CASTPGLHSYEQYF.

Here the CDR3 reads CASSQDTTSGGAEDTQYF. CDR3 DNA: TGTGCCAGCAGCCAAGATACGACTAGCGGGGGGGCCGAGGATACGCAGTATTTT. This chain joins TRBV4-2 and TRBJ2-3, with 14 nucleotides matching TRBD2. V shed 0 bases, J shed 6 bases, and the junction held 8 bases outside the gene matches. The germline V gene encodes CDR1 LGHNA and CDR2 YNFKEQ. CDR3 length equals 18 residues.

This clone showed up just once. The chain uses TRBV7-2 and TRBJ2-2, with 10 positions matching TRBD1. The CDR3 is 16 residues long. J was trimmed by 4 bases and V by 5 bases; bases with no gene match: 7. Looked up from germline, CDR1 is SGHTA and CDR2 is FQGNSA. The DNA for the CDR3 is TGTGCCAGCAGCAAAAGGACAGGGGGGGGCACCGGGGAGCTGTTTTTT. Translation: CASSKRTGGGTGELFF. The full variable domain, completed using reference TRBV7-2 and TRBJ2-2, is GAGVSQSPSNKVTEKGKDVELRCDPISGHTALYWYRQSLGQGLEFLIYFQGNSAPDKSGLPSDRFSAERTGGSVSTLTIQRTQQEDSAVYLCASSKRTGGGTGELFFGEGSRLTVL.

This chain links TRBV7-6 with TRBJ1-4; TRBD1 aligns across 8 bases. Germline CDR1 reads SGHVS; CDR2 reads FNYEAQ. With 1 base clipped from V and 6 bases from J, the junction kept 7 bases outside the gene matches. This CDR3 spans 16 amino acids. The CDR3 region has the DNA TGTGCCAGCAGCTTAGGGGCTCCGGGACAGGATGAAAAACTGTTTTTT. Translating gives CASSLGAPGQDEKLFF.

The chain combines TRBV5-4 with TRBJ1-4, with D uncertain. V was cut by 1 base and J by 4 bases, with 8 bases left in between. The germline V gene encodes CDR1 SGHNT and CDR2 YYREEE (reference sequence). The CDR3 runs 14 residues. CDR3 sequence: CASSLYSNNEKLFF. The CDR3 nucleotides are TGTGCCAGCAGCTTGTACAGTAATAATGAAAAACTGTTTTTT. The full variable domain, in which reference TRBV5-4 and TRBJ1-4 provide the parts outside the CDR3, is ETGVTQSPTHLIKTRGQQVTLRCSSQSGHNTVSWYQQALGQGPQFIFQYYREEENGRGNFPPRFSGLQFPNYSSELNVNALELDDSALYLCASSLYSNNEKLFFGSGTQLSVL.

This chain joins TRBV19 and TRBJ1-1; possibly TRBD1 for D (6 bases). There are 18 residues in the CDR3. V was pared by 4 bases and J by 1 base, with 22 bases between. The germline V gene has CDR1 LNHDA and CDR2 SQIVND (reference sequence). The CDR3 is CASSTPTGTSVTNTEAFF. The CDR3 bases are TGTGCCAGTAGTACTCCCACCGGGACATCCGTTACGAACACTGAAGCTTTCTTT.

In nucleotides, the CDR3 is TGTGCCAGCAGTGTAATAGGGACAGTGCCAGAGACCCAGTACTTC. It yields the protein CASSVIGTVPETQYF. The V and J genes are TRBV2 and TRBJ2-5, with 7 positions matching TRBD1. Germline-derived CDR1 and CDR2 are SNHLY and FYNNEI. The J segment lost 4 bases and the V segment lost 4 bases, leaving 9 bases of the junction unmatched. The CDR3 totals 15 residues.

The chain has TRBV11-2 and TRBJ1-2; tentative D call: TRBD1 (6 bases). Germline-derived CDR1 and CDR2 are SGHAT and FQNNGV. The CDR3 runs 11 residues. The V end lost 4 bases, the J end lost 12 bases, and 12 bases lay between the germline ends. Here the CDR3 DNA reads TGTGCCAGCAGCTCACGGGACACCAACACCTTC. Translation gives CASSSRDTNTF. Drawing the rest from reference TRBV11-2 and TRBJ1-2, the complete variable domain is EAGVAQSPRYKIIEKRQSVAFWCNPISGHATLYWYQQILGQGPKLLIQFQNNGVVDDSQLPKDRFSAERLKGVDSTLKIQPAKLEDSAVYLCASSSRDTNTFGSGTRLTVV.

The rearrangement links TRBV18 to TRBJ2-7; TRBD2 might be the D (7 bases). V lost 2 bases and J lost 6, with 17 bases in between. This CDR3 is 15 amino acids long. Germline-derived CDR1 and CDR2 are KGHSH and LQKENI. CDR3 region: CASSPVAGAAGEQYF. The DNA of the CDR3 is TGTGCCAGCTCACCAGTTGCGGGGGCGGCGGGCGAGCAGTACTTC.

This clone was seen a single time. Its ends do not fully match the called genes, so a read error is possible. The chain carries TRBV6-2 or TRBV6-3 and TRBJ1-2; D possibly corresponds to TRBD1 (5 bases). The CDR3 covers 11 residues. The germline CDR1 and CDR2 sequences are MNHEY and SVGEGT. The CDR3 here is CASSYAGRLAF. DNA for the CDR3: TGTGCCAGCAGTTACGCGGGACGGTTGGCCTTC.

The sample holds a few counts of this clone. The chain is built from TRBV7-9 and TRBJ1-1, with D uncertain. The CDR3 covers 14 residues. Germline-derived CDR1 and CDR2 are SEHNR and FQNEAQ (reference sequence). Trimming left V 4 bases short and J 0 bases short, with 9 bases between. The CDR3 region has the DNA TGTGCCAGCAGCTCGGGTGCGATGAACACTGAAGCTTTCTTT. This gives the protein CASSSGAMNTEAFF.

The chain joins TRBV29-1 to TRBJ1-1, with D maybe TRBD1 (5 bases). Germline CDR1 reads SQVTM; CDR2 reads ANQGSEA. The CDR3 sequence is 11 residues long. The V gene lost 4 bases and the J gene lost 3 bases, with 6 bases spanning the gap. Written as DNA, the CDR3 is TGCAGCGTTGCGGGGGACACTGAAGCTTTCTTT. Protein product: CSVAGDTEAFF.

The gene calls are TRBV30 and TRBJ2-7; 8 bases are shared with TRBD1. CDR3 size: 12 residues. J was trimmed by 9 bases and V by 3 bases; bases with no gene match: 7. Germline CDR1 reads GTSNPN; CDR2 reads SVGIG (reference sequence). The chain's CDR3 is CAWSQAGTGQYF. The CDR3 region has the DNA TGTGCCTGGAGCCAGGCCGGGACAGGGCAGTACTTC.

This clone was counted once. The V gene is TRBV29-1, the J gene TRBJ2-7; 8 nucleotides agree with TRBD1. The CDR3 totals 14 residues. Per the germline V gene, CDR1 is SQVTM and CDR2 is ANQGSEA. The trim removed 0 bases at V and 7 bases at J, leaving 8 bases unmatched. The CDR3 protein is CSVEDWAQGEEQYF. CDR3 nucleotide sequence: TGCAGCGTTGAAGATTGGGCACAGGGGGAGGAGCAGTACTTC.